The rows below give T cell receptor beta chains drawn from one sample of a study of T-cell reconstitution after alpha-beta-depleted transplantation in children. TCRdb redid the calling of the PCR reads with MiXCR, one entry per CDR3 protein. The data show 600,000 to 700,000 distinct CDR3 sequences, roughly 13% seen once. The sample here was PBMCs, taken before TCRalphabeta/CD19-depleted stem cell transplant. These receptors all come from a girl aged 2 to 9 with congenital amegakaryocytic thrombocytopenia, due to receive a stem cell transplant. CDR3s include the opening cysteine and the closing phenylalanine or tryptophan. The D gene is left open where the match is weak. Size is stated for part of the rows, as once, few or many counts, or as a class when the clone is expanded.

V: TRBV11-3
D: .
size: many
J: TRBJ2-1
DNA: TGTGCCAGCAGCTTAGACGAAGGGGCAGAGCAGTTCTTC
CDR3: CASSLDEGAEQFF

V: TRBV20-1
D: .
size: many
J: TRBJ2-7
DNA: TGCAGTGCTCGCCATCCAGGGGTTCCCGCCTACGAGCAGTACTTC
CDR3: CSARHPGVPAYEQYF

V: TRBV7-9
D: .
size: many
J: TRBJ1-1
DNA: TGTGCCAGCAGCCAAATCCCCGACACTGAAGCTTTCTTT
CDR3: CASSQIPDTEAFF

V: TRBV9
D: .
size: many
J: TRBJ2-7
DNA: TGTGCCAGCAGCCCCCTTACGGGGAGTATCTACGAGCAGTACTTC
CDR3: CASSPLTGSIYEQYF

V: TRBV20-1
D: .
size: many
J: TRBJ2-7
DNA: TGCAGTGCTAGTGCTCCCCGGGGCTATCACTACGAGCAGTACTTC
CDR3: CSASAPRGYHYEQYF

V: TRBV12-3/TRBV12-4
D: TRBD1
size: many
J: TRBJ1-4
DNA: TGTGCCAGCAGTTTCCTAACATGGGACAGTTATAATGAAAAACTGTTTTTT
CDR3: CASSFLTWDSYNEKLFF

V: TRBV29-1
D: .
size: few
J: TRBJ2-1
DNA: TGCAGCGTTCGGGAGCAATACAATGAGCAGTTCTTC
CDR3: CSVREQYNEQFF

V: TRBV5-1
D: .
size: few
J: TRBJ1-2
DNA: TGCGCCAGCAGCTTGGAAGTTTCCTATGGCTACACCTTC
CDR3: CASSLEVSYGYTF

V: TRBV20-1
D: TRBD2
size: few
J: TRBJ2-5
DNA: TGCAGTGCTAGAGTCCCCAGCGGGGCTGAACAAGAGACCCAGTACTTC
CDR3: CSARVPSGAEQETQYF

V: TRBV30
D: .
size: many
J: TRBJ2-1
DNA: TGTGCCTGGAGTGTACTTGTACCTGAGCAGTTCTTC
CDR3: CAWSVLVPEQFF

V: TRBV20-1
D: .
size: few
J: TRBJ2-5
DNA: TGCAGTGCTAGAAACACTCAAGAGACCCAGTACTTC
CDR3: CSARNTQETQYF

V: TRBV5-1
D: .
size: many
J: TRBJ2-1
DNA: TGCGCCAGCAGCTTGGATGTGGGAGGAATCTATGAGCAGTTCTTC
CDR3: CASSLDVGGIYEQFF

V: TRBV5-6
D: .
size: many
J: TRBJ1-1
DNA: TGTGCCAGCAGCTTGTGGTGGGGAAACAGGAATATGAACACTGAAGCTTTCTTT
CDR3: CASSLWWGNRNMNTEAFF

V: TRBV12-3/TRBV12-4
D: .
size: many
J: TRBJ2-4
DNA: TGTGCCAGCAGTTTGCTAGCCAAAAACATTCAGTACTTC
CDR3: CASSLLAKNIQYF

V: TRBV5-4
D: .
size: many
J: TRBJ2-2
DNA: TGTGCCAGCAGCCCTACGACCGGGGAGCTGTTTTTT
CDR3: CASSPTTGELFF

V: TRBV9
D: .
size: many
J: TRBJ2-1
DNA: TGTGCCAGCAGCGTAGCCCCAGCCTATGAGCAGTTCTTC
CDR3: CASSVAPAYEQFF

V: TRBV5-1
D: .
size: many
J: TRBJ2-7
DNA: TGCGCCAGCAGCTTTTCGTCCGGACAAAGCCAATACGAGCAGTACTTC
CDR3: CASSFSSGQSQYEQYF

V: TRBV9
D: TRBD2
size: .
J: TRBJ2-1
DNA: TGTGCCAGCAGCGGAGCTAGCGGGGGTTACAATGAGCAGTTCTTC
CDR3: CASSGASGGYNEQFF

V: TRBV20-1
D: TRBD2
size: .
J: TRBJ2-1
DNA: TGCAGTGCTACCCCGCAGTGGGGAAGTAGCGGGAGGGCCGGGTTCTTC
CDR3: CSATPQWGSSGRAGFF

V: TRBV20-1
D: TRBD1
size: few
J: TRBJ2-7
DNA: TGCAGTGCTTTTACCGACAGGGGGCGGGGCGAGCAGTACTTC
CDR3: CSAFTDRGRGEQYF

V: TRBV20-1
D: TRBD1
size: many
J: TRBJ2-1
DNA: TGCAGTACCGACAGGGCTTACAATGAGCAGTTCTTC
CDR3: CSTDRAYNEQFF

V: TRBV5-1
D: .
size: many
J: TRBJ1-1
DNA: TGCGCCAGCAGCTCGTTAATTCAGGGCACTGAAGCTTTCTTT
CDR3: CASSSLIQGTEAFF

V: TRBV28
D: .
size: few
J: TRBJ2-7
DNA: TGTGCCAGCAGTTTATTGCCAAACAGCCTAGAACGATACGAGCAGTACTTC
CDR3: CASSLLPNSLERYEQYF

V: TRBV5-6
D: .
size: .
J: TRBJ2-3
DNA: TGTGCCAGCAGCTCCCTACCCGGCACAGATACGCAGTATTTT
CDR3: CASSSLPGTDTQYF

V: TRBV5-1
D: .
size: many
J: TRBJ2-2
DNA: TGCGCCAGCAGCCGTCCGGGGCAATCGAAGGCCGGGGAGCTGTTTTTT
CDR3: CASSRPGQSKAGELFF